This T cell receptor (beta chain) derives from a study of beta chain features in type 1 diabetes. Study information: The study examined roughly 100 million sorted cells across all samples.

Using CD45RO/CCR7/CD25/CD127/CD95/CD27, CD4+ naive, central memory, regulatory and stem cell-like memory cells were sorted. cDNA synthesis used the whole RNA isolate, giving expressed TCRB sequences. Sequencing used immunoSEQ multiplex PCR; TCRdb keeps in-frame clones, though not all of them. Of 600,000 to 650,000 clones listed, about 16% are singletons. Study-level findings and limits: For TCRB rearrangement, an influence of HLA type remained unresolved here.

This clone was seen only a few times. Its matching antigen is unknown. Germline CDR1 and CDR2: SEHNR and FQNEAQ (reference sequence). CDR3 length equals 11 residues. V was pared by 6 bases and J by 4 bases, with 7 bases between. The sample taken for sequencing was naive CD4+ T cells from blood. This rearrangement joins TRBV7-9 to TRBJ2-7; D is uncertain. This TCR derives from a young man in good health. CDR3 amino acids: CASSSEYEQYF. DNA of the CDR3: TGTGCCAGCAGTTCTGAGTACGAGCAGTACTTC. The whole variable domain, filled in from reference TRBV7-9 and TRBJ2-7, reads DTGVSQNPRHKITKRGQNVTFRCDPISEHNRLYWYRQTLGQGPEFLTYFQNEAQLEKSRLLSDRFSAERPKGSFSTLEIQRTEQGDSAMYLCASSSEYEQYFGPGTRLTVT.